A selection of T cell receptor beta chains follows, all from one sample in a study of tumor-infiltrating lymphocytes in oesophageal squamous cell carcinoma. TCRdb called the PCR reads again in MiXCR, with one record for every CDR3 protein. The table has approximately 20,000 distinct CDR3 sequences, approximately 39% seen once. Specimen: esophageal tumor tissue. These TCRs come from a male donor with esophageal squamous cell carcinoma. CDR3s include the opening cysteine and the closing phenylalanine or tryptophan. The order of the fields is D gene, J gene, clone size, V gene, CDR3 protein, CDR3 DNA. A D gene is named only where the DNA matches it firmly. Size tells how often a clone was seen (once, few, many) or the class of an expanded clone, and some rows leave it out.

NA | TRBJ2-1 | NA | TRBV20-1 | CSARDLGLYNEQFF | TGCAGTGCTAGAGATTTAGGGCTCTACAATGAGCAGTTCTTC
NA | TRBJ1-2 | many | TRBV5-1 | CASSLDLGLGYGYTF | TGCGCCAGCAGCTTGGATTTGGGGCTGGGTTATGGCTACACCTTC
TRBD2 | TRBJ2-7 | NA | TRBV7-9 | CASSPPGTSGSYEQYF | TGTGCCAGCAGCCCCCCCGGGACTAGCGGGAGCTACGAGCAGTACTTC
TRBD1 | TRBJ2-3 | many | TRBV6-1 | CASRVRGQGTDTQYF | TGTGCCAGCAGGGTACGGGGACAGGGCACAGATACGCAGTATTTT
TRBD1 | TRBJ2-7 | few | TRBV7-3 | CASSLDRGLSYEQYF | TGTGCCAGCAGCTTAGACAGGGGGTTGTCCTACGAGCAGTACTTC
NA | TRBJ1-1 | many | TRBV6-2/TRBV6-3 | CASSNPRVNTEAFF | TGTGCCAGCAGTAACCCGCGCGTGAACACTGAAGCTTTCTTT
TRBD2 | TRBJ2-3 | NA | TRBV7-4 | CASSSTSGLAGVSDTQYF | TGTGCCAGCAGCTCAACATCGGGACTAGCGGGAGTAAGCGATACGCAGTATTTT
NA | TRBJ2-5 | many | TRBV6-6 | CASSYSIDYQQYF | TGTGCCAGCAGTTACTCGATAGATTATCAGCAGTACTTC
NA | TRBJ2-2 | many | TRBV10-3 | CAISAEKGGGSNTGELFF | TGTGCCATCAGTGCCGAGAAAGGGGGGGGGTCAAACACCGGGGAGCTGTTTTTT
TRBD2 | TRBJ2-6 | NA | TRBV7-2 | CASSPGTRASGANVLTF | TGTGCCAGCAGCCCCGGGACTAGAGCATCTGGGGCCAACGTCCTGACTTTC
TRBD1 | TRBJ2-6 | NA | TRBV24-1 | CATSDLQRGPGQAPSGANVLTF | TGTGCCACCAGTGATTTGCAGAGGGGACCGGGACAGGCACCCTCTGGGGCCAACGTCCTGACTTTC
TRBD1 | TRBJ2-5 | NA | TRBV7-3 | CASSLGTENTEAYF | TGTGCCAGCAGCTTAGGGACAGAGAACACTGAAGCGTACTTC
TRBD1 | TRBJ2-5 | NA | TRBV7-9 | CASSAYGQGAIQTQYF | TGTGCCAGCAGCGCATATGGACAGGGGGCGATTCAGACCCAGTACTTC
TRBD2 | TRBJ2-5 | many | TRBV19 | CASSPWGASGRWETQYF | TGTGCCAGTAGTCCCTGGGGGGCTAGCGGGAGATGGGAGACCCAGTACTTC
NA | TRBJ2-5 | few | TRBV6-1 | CASSEAAGIQETQYF | TGTGCCAGCAGTGAAGCTGCGGGAATACAAGAGACCCAGTACTTC
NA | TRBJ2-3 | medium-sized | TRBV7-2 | CASSLGGQDTQYF | TGTGCCAGCAGCTTAGGTGGGCAAGATACGCAGTATTTT
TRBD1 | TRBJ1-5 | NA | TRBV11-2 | CASSLSDRGNQPQHF | TGTGCCAGCAGCTTAAGTGACAGGGGCAATCAGCCCCAGCATTTT
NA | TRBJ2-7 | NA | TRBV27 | CASSPRPGGTYEQYF | TGTGCCAGCAGTCCCAGACCAGGAGGGACCTACGAGCAGTACTTC
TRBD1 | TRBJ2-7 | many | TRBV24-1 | CATGTGVNEQYF | TGTGCCACGGGGACAGGGGTTAACGAGCAGTACTTC
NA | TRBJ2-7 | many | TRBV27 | CASSFPTGRDYEQYF | TGTGCCAGCAGTTTTCCTACCGGGAGAGACTACGAGCAGTACTTC
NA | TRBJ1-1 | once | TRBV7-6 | CASSQGHQNTEAFF | TGTGCCAGCAGCCAGGGACACCAGAACACTGAAGCTTTCTTT